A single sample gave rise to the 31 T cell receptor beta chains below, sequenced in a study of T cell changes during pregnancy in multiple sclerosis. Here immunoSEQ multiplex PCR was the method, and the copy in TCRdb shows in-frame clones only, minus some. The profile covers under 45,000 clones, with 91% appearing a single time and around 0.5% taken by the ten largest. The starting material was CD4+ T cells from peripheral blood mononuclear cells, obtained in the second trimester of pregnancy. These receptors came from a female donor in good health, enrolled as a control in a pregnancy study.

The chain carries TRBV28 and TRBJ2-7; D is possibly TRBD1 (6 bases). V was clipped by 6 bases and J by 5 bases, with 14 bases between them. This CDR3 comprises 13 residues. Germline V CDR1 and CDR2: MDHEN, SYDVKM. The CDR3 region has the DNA TGTGCCAGCAGACAGGGTTGGGAAAACGAGCAGTACTTC. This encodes CASRQGWENEQYF.

Here the CDR3 reads CASSVGDGLARREQYF. As DNA, the CDR3 is TGTGCCAGCAGCGTAGGGGATGGACTAGCCAGACGCGAGCAGTACTTC. The genes are TRBV9 and TRBJ2-7; 8 bases align to TRBD2. V lost 0 bases to trimming and J lost 6 bases; unmatched junction nucleotides: 11. Germline V CDR1 and CDR2: SGDLS, YYNGEE. The CDR3 consists of 16 residues.

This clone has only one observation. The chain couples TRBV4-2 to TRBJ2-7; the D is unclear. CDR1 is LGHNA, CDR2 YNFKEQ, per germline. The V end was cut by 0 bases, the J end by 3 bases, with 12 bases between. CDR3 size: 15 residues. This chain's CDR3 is CASSQDMSVGYEQYF. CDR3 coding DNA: TGTGCCAGCAGCCAAGACATGAGCGTCGGCTACGAGCAGTACTTC.

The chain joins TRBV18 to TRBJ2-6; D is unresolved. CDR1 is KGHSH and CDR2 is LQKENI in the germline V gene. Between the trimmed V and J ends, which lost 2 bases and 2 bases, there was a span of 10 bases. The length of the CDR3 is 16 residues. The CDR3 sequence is CASSPLEVAGANVLTF. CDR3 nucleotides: TGTGCCAGCTCACCATTAGAGGTGGCTGGGGCCAACGTCCTGACTTTC. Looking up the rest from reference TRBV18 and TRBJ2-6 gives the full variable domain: NAGVMQNPRHLVRRRGQEARLRCSPMKGHSHVYWYRQLPEEGLKFMVYLQKENIIDESGMPKERFSAEFPKEGPSILRIQQVVRGDSAAYFCASSPLEVAGANVLTFGAGSRLTVL.

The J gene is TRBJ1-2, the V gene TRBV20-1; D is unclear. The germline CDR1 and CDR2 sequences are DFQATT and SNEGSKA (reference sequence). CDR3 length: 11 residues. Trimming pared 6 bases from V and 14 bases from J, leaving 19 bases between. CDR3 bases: TGCAGTGCCAGAAGTGCGGCGCCTAGGACCTTC. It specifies CSARSAAPRTF.

The CDR3 sequence is CAGRLADTRVETQYF. CDR3 bases: TGTGCCGGCCGACTAGCGGACACGAGGGTGGAGACCCAGTACTTC. The chain employs TRBV6-1 and TRBJ2-5, with 9 bases matching TRBD2. The germline V gene has CDR1 MNHNS and CDR2 SASEGT. Unmatched junction bases numbered 15, after V lost 11 bases and J lost 5 bases. This CDR3 has 15 residues.

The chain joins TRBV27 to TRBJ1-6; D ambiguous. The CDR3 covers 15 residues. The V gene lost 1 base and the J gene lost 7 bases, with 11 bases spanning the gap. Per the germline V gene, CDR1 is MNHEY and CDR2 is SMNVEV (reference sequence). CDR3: CASSLYGPPNSPLHF. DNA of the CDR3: TGTGCCAGCAGTTTATATGGGCCTCCGAATTCACCCCTCCACTTT.

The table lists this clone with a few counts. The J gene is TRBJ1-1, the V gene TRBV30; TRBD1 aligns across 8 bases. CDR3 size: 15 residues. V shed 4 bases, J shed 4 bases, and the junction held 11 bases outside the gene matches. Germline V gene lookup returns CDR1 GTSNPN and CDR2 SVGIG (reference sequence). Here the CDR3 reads CAWTHDRGSVTEAFF. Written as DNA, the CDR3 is TGTGCCTGGACCCATGACAGGGGATCGGTCACTGAAGCTTTCTTT.

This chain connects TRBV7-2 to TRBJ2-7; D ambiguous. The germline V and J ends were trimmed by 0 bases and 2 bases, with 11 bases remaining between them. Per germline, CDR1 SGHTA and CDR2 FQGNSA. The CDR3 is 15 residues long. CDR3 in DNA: TGTGCCAGCAGCTTAGCGTCCACTCTTGCCTACGAGCAGTACTTC. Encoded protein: CASSLASTLAYEQYF.

The CDR3, as DNA: TGTGCCACCAGCAGAGATAGGGCGGGAGGCACCCTCTACAATGAGCAGTTCTTC. It yields the protein CATSRDRAGGTLYNEQFF. V is TRBV15 and J is TRBJ2-1; the match to TRBD2 covers 8 bases. The germline V gene has CDR1 LNHNV and CDR2 YYDKDF (reference sequence). The CDR3 loop spans 18 amino acids. Trimming at V came to 0 bases and at J to 3 bases, leaving 10 bases not matched to a gene. The full variable domain, rest sourced from reference TRBV15 and TRBJ2-1, is DAMVIQNPRYQVTQFGKPVTLSCSQTLNHNVMYWYQQKSSQAPKLLFHYYDKDFNNEADTPDNFQSRRPNTSFCFLDIRSPGLGDTAMYLCATSRDRAGGTLYNEQFFGPGTRLTVL.

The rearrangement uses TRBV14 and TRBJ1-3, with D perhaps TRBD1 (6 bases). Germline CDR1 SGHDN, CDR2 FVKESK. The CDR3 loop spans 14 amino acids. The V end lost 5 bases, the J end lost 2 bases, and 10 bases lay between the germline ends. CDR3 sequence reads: CASSKQGAGNTIYF. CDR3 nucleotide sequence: TGTGCCAGCAGCAAACAGGGAGCTGGAAACACCATATATTTT.

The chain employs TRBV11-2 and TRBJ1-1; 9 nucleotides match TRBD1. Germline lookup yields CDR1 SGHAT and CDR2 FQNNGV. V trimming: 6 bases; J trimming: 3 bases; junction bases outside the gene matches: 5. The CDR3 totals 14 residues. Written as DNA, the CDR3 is TGTGCCAGCAGATCCGACAGGGGGTACACTGAAGCTTTCTTT. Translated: CASRSDRGYTEAFF.

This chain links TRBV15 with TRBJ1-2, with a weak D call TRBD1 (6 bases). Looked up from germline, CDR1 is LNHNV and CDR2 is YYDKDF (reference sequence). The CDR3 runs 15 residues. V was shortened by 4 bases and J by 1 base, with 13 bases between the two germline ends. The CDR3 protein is CATSNRQAYNYGYTF. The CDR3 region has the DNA TGTGCCACCAGCAACCGACAGGCCTATAACTATGGCTACACCTTC.

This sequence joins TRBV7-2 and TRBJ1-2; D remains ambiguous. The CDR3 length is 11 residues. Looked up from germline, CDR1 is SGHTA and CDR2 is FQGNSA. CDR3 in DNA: TGTGTCCAACCAAAAACTTCGGGCTACACCTTC. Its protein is CVQPKTSGYTF.

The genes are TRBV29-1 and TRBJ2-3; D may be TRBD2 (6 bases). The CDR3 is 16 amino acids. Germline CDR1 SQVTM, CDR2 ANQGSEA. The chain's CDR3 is CTARLLQAGRTDTQYF. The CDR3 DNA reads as TGCACCGCTAGACTCCTTCAGGCAGGGAGGACAGATACGCAGTATTTT.

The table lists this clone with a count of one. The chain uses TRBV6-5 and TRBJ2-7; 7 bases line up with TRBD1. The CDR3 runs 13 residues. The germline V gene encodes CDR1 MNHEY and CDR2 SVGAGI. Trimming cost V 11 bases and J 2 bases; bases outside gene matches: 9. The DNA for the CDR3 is TGTGCCGCCGGGACAGACCTTCCCTACGAGCAGTACTTC. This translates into CAAGTDLPYEQYF.

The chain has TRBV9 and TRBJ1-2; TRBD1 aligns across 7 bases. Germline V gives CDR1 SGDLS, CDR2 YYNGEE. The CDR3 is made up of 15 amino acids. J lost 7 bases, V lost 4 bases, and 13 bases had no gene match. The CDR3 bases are TGTGCCAGCAGCCCAGGGGGAGCTCCGCGAATTGGCTACACCTTC. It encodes CASSPGGAPRIGYTF.

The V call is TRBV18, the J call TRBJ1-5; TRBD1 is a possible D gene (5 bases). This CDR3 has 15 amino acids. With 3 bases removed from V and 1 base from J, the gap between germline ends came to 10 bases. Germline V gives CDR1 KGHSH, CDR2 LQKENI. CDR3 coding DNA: TGTGCCAGCTCACCGGGGCGGGGGAGCAATCAGCCCCAGCATTTT. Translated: CASSPGRGSNQPQHF.

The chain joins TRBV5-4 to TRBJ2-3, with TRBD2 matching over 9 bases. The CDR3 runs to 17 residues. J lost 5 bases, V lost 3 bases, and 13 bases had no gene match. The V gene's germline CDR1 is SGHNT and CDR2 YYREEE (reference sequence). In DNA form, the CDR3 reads TGTGCCAGCAGCTCCGATGTCGGCGGGAGGGTGGGAGATACGCAGTATTTT. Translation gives CASSSDVGGRVGDTQYF.

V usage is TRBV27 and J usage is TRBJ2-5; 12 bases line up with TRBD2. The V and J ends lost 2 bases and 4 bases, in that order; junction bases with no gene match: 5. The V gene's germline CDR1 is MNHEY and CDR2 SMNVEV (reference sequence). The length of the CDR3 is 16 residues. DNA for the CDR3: TGTGCCAGCAGTTTAAAGTCTAGCGGGAGGGCAGAGACCCAGTACTTC. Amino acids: CASSLKSSGRAETQYF.

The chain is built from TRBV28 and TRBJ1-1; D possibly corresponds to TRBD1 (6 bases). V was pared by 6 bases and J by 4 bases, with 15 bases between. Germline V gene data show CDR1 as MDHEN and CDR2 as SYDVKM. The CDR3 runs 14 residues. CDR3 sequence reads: CASRIGGLVTEAFF. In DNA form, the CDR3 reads TGTGCCAGCAGGATCGGGGGGCTGGTCACTGAAGCTTTCTTT.

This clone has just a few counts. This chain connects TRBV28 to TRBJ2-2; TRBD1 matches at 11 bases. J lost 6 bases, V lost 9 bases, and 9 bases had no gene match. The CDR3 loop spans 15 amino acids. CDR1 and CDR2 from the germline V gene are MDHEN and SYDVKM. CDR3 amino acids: CASCSPGQGAGELFF. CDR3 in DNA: TGTGCCAGTTGTAGTCCGGGACAGGGGGCCGGGGAGCTGTTTTTT.

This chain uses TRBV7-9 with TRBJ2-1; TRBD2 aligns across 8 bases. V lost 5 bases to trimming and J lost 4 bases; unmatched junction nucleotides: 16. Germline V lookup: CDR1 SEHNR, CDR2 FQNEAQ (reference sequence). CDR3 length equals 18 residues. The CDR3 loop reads CASSPIRGGRGAYNEQFF. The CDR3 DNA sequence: TGTGCCAGCAGCCCCATCCGTGGGGGGCGGGGGGCGTACAATGAGCAGTTCTTC.

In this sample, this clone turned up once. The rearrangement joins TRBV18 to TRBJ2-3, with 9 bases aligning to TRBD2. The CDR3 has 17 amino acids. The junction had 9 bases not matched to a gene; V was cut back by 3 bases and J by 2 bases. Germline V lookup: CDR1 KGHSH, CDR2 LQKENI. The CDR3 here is CASSPRGLAGATDTQYF. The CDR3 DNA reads TGTGCCAGCTCACCGCGCGGGTTAGCGGGGGCCACAGATACGCAGTATTTT.

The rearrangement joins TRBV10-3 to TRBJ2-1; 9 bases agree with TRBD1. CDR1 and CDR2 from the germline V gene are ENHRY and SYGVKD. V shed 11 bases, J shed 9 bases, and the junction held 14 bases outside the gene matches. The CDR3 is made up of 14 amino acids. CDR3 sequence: CAARTQGAHPEQFF. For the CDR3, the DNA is TGTGCCGCTAGAACACAGGGGGCGCATCCTGAGCAGTTCTTC.

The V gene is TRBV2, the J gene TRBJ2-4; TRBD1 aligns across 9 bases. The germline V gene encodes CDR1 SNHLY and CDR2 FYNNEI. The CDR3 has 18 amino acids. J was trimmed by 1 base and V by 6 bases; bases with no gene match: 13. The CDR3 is CASRLFTGGQGAKNIQYF. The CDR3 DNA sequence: TGTGCCAGCAGATTATTCACAGGGGGCCAGGGGGCCAAAAACATTCAGTACTTC.

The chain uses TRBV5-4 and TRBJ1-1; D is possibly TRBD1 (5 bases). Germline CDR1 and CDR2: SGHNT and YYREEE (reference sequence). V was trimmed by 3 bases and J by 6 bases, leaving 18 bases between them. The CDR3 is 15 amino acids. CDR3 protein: CASSWNTEQVPEAFF. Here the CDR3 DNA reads TGTGCCAGCAGCTGGAATACAGAACAGGTGCCTGAAGCTTTCTTT.

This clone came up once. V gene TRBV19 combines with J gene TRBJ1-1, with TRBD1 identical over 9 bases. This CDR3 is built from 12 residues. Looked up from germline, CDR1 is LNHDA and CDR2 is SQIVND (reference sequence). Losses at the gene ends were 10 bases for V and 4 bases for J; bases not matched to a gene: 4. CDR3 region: CAIQDRGTEAFF. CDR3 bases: TGTGCCATCCAGGACAGGGGCACTGAAGCTTTCTTT. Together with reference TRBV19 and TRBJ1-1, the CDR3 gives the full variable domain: DGGITQSPKYLFRKEGQNVTLSCEQNLNHDAMYWYRQDPGQGLRLIYYSQIVNDFQKGDIAEGYSVSREKKESFPLTVTSAQKNPTAFYLCAIQDRGTEAFFGQGTRLTVV.

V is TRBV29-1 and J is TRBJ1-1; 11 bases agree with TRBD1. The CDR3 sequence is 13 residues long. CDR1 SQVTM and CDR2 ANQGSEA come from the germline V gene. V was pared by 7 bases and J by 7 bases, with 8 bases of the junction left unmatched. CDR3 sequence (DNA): TGCAGCGGCAGGACAGGGGGCGAGGGTGAAGCTTTCTTT. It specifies CSGRTGGEGEAFF. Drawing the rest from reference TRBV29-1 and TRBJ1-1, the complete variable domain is SAVISQKPSRDICQRGTSLTIQCQVDSQVTMMFWYRQQPGQSLTLIATANQGSEATYESGFVIDKFPISRPNLTFSTLTVSNMSPEDSSIYLCSGRTGGEGEAFFGQGTRLTVV.

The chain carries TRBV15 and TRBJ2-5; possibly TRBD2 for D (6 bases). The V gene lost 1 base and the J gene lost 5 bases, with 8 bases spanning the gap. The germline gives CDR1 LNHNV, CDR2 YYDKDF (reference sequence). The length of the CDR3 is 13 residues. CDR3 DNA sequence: TGTGCCACCAGCAGAGGGGGGGTGGAGACCCAGTACTTC. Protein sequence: CATSRGGVETQYF.

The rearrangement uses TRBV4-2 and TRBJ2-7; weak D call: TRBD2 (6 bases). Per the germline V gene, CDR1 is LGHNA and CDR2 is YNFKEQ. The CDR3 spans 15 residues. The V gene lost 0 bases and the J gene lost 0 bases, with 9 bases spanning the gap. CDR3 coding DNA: TGTGCCAGCAGCCAAGAGTCCGGGGGCTCCTACGAGCAGTACTTC. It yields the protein CASSQESGGSYEQYF.